This T cell receptor (beta chain) was identified in a study of T and B cells in COVID-19 patients. Study results and caveats: Symptomatic-phase blood samples from mildly ill patients and early samples from severe cases were scarce.

Per germline, CDR1 SGHRS and CDR2 YFSETQ. V lost 2 bases, J lost 3 bases, and 2 bases lay in between. The CDR3 spans 11 residues. BIOMED2 TRB-A/B primer pools were used in multiplex TRB PCR. Each CDR3 protein is one row after TCRdb ran MiXCR on the multiplex PCR reads. The profile covers about 15,000 distinct CDR3 sequences, with roughly 29% appearing a single time and 3.1% taken by the ten largest. Each TRB amplification used roughly 240-550 ng of genomic DNA from blood. Turning to this clonotype: Its specificity is unknown.

The sequenced material came from blood. This TCR came from a human donor who had recovered from COVID-19. V usage is TRBV5-1 and J usage is TRBJ2-5; D remains ambiguous. The CDR3 here is CASSFKETQYF. CDR3 DNA sequence: TGCGCCAGCAGCTTTAAAGAGACCCAGTACTTC.